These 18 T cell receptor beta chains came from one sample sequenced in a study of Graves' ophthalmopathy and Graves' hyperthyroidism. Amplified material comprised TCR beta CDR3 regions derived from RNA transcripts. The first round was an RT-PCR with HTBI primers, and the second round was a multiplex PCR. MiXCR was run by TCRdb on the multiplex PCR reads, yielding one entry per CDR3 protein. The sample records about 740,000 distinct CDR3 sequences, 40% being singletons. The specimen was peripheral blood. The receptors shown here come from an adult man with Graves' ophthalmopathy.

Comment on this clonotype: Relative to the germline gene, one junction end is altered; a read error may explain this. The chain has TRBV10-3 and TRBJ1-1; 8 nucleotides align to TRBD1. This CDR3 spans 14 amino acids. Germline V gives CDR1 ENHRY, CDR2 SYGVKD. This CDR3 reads CAISDVRTGTGELF. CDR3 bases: TGTGCCATCAGTGATGTGCGGACAGGGACCGGGGAGCTGTTT.

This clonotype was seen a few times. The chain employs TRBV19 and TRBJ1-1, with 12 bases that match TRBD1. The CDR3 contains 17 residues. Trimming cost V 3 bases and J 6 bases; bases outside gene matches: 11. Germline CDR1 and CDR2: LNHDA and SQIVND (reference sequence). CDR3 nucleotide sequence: TGTGCCAGTAGTATTGGGGACAGGGGGCGGAACGGACCTGAAGCTTTCTTT. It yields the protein CASSIGDRGRNGPEAFF. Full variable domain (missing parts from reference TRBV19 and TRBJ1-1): DGGITQSPKYLFRKEGQNVTLSCEQNLNHDAMYWYRQDPGQGLRLIYYSQIVNDFQKGDIAEGYSVSREKKESFPLTVTSAQKNPTAFYLCASSIGDRGRNGPEAFFGQGTRLTVV.

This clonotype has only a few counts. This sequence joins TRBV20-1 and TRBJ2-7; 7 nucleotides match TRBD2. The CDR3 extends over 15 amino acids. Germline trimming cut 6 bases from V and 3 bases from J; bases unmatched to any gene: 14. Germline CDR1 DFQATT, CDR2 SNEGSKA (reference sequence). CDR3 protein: CSATIWASGYYEQYF. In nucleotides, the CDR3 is TGCAGTGCGACCATATGGGCTAGCGGATACTACGAGCAGTACTTC.

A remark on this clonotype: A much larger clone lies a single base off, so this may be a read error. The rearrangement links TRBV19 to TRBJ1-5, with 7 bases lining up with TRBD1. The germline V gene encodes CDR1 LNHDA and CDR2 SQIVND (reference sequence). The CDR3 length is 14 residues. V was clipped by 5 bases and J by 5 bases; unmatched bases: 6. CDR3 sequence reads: CASSPTGPDQPQHF. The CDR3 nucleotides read TGTGCCAGTAGTCCGACAGGGCCTGATCAGCCCCAGCATTTT.

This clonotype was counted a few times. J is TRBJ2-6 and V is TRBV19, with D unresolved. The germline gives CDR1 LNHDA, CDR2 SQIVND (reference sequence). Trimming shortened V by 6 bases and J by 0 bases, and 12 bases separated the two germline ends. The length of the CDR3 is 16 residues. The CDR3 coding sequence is TGTGCCAGTAGAAAAGGATTGAACTCTGGGGCCAACGTCCTGACTTTC. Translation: CASRKGLNSGANVLTF.

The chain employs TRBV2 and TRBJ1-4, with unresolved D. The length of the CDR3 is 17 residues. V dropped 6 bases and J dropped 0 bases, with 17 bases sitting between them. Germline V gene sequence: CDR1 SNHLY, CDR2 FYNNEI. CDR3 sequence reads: CASSLRSLGATNEKLFF. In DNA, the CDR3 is TGTGCCAGCAGCCTGCGGTCCTTAGGTGCAACTAATGAAAAACTGTTTTTT.

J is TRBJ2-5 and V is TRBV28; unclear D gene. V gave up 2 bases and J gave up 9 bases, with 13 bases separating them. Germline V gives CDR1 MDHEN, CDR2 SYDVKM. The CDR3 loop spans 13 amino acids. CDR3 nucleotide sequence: TGTGCCAGCAGTTTACCCCGATATGCGTCCCAGTACTTC. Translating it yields CASSLPRYASQYF.

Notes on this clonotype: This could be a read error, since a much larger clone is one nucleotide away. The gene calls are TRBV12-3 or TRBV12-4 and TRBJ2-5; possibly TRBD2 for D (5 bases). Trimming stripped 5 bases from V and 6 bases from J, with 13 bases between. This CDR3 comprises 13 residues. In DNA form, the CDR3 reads TGTGCCAGCAGTGGGGAGATAGGGCAGACCCAGTACTTC. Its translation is CASSGEIGQTQYF.

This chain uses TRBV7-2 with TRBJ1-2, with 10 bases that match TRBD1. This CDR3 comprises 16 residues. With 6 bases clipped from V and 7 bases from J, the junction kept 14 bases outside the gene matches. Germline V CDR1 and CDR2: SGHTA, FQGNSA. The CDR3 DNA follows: TGTGCCAGCAGATGGACAGGGACAGGGGTGAGATCTGGCTACACCTTC. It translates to CASRWTGTGVRSGYTF.

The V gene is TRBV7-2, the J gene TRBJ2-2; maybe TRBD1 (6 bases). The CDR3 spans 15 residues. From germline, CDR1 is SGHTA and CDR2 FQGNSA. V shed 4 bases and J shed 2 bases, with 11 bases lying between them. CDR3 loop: CASSWGHPNTGELFF. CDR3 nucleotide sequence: TGTGCCAGCAGCTGGGGACACCCTAACACCGGGGAGCTGTTTTTT.

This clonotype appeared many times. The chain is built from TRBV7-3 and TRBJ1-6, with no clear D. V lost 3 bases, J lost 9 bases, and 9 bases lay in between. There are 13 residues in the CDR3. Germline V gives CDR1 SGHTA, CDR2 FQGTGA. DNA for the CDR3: TGTGCCAGCAGCTTGGGTCCAACTTCACCCCTCCACTTT. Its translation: CASSLGPTSPLHF.

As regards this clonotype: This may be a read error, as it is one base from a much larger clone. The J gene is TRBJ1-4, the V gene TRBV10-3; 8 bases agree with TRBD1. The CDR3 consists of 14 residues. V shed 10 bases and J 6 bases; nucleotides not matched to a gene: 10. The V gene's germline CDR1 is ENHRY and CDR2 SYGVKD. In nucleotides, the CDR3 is TGTGCCAGCAGCGTCCGACAGGGGTATGAAAAACTGTTTTTT. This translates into CASSVRQGYEKLFF.

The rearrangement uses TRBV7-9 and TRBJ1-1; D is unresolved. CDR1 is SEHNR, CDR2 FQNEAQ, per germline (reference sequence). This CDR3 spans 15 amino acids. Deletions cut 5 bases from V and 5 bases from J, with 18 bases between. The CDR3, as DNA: TGTGCCAGCAGCACAAGGGCCTCCCTAAGGACTGAAGCTTTCTTT. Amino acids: CASSTRASLRTEAFF.

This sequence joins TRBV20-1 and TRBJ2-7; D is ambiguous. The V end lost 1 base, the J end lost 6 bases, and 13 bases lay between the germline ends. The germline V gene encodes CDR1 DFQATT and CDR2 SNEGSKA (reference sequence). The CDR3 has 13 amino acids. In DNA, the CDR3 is TGCAGTGCTAGAGTTCCCCCAAGGATCGAGCAGTACTTC. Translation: CSARVPPRIEQYF.

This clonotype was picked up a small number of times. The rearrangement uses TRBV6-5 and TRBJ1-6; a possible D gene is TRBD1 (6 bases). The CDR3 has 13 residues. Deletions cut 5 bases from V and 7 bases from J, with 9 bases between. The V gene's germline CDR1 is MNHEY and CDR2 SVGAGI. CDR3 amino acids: CASSRDKNSPLHF. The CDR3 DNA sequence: TGTGCCAGCAGTAGGGACAAGAATTCACCCCTCCACTTT.

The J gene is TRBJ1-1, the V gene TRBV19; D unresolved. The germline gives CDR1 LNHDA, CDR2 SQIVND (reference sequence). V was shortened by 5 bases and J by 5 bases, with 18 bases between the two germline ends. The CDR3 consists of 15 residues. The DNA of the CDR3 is TGTGCCAGTAGTGCAAGGACGTCCCTTCGGACTGAAGCTTTCTTT. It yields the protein CASSARTSLRTEAFF.

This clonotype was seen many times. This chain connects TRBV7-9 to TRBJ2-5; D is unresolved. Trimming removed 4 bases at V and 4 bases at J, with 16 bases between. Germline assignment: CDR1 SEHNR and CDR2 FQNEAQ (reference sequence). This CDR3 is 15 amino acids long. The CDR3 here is CASSSRRDFPETQYF. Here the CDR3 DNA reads TGTGCCAGCAGCTCCCGTCGAGACTTCCCAGAGACCCAGTACTTC.

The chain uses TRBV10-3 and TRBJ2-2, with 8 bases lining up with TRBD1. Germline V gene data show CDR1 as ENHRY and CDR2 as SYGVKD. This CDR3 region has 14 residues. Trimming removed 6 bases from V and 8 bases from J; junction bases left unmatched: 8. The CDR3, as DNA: TGTGCCATCAGGGCCCGGACAGGGACTGGGGAGCTGTTTTTT. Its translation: CAIRARTGTGELFF.